This TCR beta chain was identified during a study of OX40 agonist ivuxolimab in advanced cancers. The method was immunoSEQ multiplex PCR; TCRdb's version includes in-frame clones alone and lacks a portion of them. The sample lists around 58,000 clones; 94% were seen once. This specimen consisted of CD4+ or CD8+ T cells sorted from blood, obtained in a trial of the OX40 agonist ivuxolimab. The TCR comes from an adult with an advanced solid tumor such as melanoma, head and neck, liver or kidney cancer.

The CDR3 protein is CASRATKREISDTQYF. DNA of the CDR3: TGTGCCAGCAGAGCGACTAAGCGGGAGATCTCAGATACGCAGTATTTT. This chain uses TRBV11-3 with TRBJ2-3; 8 bases fit TRBD2. The CDR3 loop spans 16 amino acids. The J segment lost 4 bases and the V segment lost 6 bases, leaving 12 bases of the junction unmatched. Per germline, CDR1 SGHNT and CDR2 YENEEA.